Listed here is a single TCR beta chain. Antigen: not known. These data come from a study of PD-1 blockade in classical Hodgkin lymphoma. Study information: Patients got intravenous nivolumab 3 mg/kg every 2 weeks. Study-level points and caveats: Complete responders showed a baseline diversity that resembled the diversity of newly diagnosed patients.

Germline CDR1 is SGHNT and CDR2 is YYREEE (reference sequence). This CDR3 has 14 amino acids. Trimming removed 2 bases from V and 4 bases from J, with 12 bases in between. Assay used: immunoSEQ multiplex PCR; TCRdb lists only in-frame clones, some missing. In the table there are about 7,000 clones, roughly 80% of which are singletons. The time point: cycle 4 day 1 (C4D1), after 6 weeks of nivolumab. Every one of the patients relapsed after autologous stem cell transplantation (brentuximab vedotin exposure was variable). This clonotype originated in a human donor with classical Hodgkin lymphoma. The rearrangement uses TRBV5-4 and TRBJ1-2, with D unresolved. Specimen: peripheral blood mononuclear cells (PBMCs), collected before the fourth cycle of nivolumab. The CDR3 reads CASSLPQTLYGYTF. The CDR3 region has the DNA TGTGCCAGCAGCTTACCACAGACTCTCTATGGCTACACCTTC. Full variable domain (rest looked up from reference TRBV5-4 and TRBJ1-2): ETGVTQSPTHLIKTRGQQVTLRCSSQSGHNTVSWYQQALGQGPQFIFQYYREEENGRGNFPPRFSGLQFPNYSSELNVNALELDDSALYLCASSLPQTLYGYTFGSGTRLTVV.